This passage covers 5 T cell receptor beta chains from one sample sequenced in a study of blood T cell repertoires in COVID-19. Method: immunoSEQ multiplex PCR; TCRdb's copy keeps in-frame clones and lacks some. The table includes fewer than 200,000 clones, around 73% detected once. Sequencing was done on a sample of PBMCs or T cells enriched from blood (not recorded which). The receptors stem from a woman between 50 and 59 years old who had recovered from COVID-19.

This clone was seen a single time. The genes are TRBV5-1 and TRBJ2-3; TRBD2 matches 8 bases. Germline loops: CDR1 SGHRS, CDR2 YFSETQ. V was clipped by 0 bases and J by 5 bases; unmatched bases: 5. The CDR3 consists of 15 residues. As DNA, the CDR3 is TGCGCCAGCAGCTTGGACAGCGGGAGTAAAGATACGCAGTATTTT. Translation gives CASSLDSGSKDTQYF.

On this clone itself: Different DNA sequences within this sample yield the same CDR3. The chain combines TRBV15 with TRBJ2-1; D ambiguous. The V end was cut by 0 bases, the J end by 9 bases, with 6 bases between. The CDR3 length is 12 residues. Germline assignment: CDR1 LNHNV and CDR2 YYDKDF (reference sequence). The CDR3 protein is CATSRDRGEQFF. For the CDR3, the DNA is TGTGCCACCAGCAGAGATCGAGGTGAGCAGTTCTTC.

The CDR3 DNA is TGTGCCAGTAGTGAGGTAAACACTGAAGCTTTCTTT. Translation: CASSEVNTEAFF. The V and J genes are TRBV19 and TRBJ1-1, with D unclear. The CDR3 is made up of 12 amino acids. With 5 bases removed from V and 2 bases from J, the gap between germline ends came to 6 bases. The germline V gene encodes CDR1 LNHDA and CDR2 SQIVND (reference sequence).

The rearrangement links TRBV28 to TRBJ1-2; TRBD1 might be the D (6 bases). Per germline, CDR1 MDHEN and CDR2 SYDVKM. Trimming removed 5 bases from V and 6 bases from J, with 19 bases in between. This CDR3 comprises 15 residues. CDR3 bases: TGTGCCAGCAGTGGGGTACAGGGTCCTCGTGATGGCTACACCTTC. Its protein product is CASSGVQGPRDGYTF.

The CDR3 coding sequence is TGCAGCGTTGTTGAGACAGGGGGCAATCAGCCCCAGCATTTT. It yields the protein CSVVETGGNQPQHF. This rearrangement joins TRBV29-1 to TRBJ1-5; TRBD1 matches 8 bases. The ends lost 4 bases at V and 2 bases at J; junction bases unmatched: 4. There are 14 residues in the CDR3. Germline CDR1 is SQVTM and CDR2 is ANQGSEA.